This T cell receptor (beta chain) was observed in a study of monozygotic twins with inflammatory bowel disease. Study results and limitations: Clonotype sharing was lower in IBD patients than healthy twins, most markedly with disease activity. A distinction between different T cell subtypes was not possible. The inverse Simpson measure of TCRbeta diversity was lower in IBD patients than in healthy co-twins. Heterogeneous immunosuppressive treatment regimens may have introduced variability into patient repertoires.

With the 5' RACE reads reprocessed, TCRdb shows one record per CDR3 protein and no DNA. The sample's table shows around 450,000 distinct CDR3 sequences. Concerning this clonotype: Antigen specificity is unknown.

The CDR3 sequence is 16 residues long. This sequence originates from a human donor with ulcerative colitis or Crohn's disease, or a healthy co-twin of an affected twin (not recorded which). Sequenced sample: blood. The V gene is TRBV12-3 or TRBV12-4, the J gene TRBJ2-1; lacking DNA, the TRBD1 call made by TCRdb goes unchecked. The CDR3 spells CASSRSGTGVYNEQFF.